This T cell receptor beta chain was sequenced during a study of T cell responses to AZD1222 COVID-19 vaccine. The study's findings and limits: Reports indicate that nearly half of spike-specific TCRs are directed at unmutated variant regions.

The V gene lost 5 bases and the J gene lost 6 bases, with 12 bases spanning the gap. The CDR3 is 13 residues long. The germline V gene has CDR1 SGHNT and CDR2 YENEEA. Notes on this clone: What it binds is not known.

Samples with a second dose at about 4 or about 12 weeks were pooled together. Using immunoSEQ multiplex PCR, the repertoire was profiled, and TCRdb retains in-frame clones only, with some absent. This sample has about 140,000 clones; around nine tenths occur once, and the top ten carry about 3.1%. The specimen was peripheral blood, collected 28 days after the second AZD1222 dose. The clonotype comes from an adult who received the AZD1222 COVID-19 vaccine. The chain has TRBV11-3 and TRBJ2-3; D may match TRBD1 or TRBD2 (6 bases each). CDR3 DNA: TGTGCCAGCAGCCGCGGGACATCGGATACGCAGTATTTT. Translating gives CASSRGTSDTQYF. The full variable domain, its missing parts supplied by reference TRBV11-3 and TRBJ2-3, is EAGVVQSPRYKIIEKKQPVAFWCNPISGHNTLYWYLQNLGQGPELLIRYENEEAVDDSQLPKDRFSAERLKGVDSTLKIQPAELGDSAVYLCASSRGTSDTQYFGPGTRLTVL.